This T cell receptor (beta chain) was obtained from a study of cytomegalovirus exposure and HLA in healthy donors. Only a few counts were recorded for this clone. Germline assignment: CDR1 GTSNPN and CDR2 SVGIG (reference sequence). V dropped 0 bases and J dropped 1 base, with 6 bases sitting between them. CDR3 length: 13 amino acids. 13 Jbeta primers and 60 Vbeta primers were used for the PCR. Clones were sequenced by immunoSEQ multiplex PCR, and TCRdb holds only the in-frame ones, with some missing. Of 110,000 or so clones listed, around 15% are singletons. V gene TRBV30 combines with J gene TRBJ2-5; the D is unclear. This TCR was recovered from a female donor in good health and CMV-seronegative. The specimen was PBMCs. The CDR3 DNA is TGTGCCTGGAGTGTACGACTCCAAGAGACCCAGTACTTC. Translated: CAWSVRLQETQYF.